A single sample is the source of the 14 T cell receptor beta chains below, sequenced in a study of CD8+CD57+ T cells in acquired aplastic anemia. The authors sequenced patients whose flow cytometry had shown CD8+CD57+ cell expansion. Genomic DNA templated the TCR beta VDJ and CDR3 profiling. TCRdb itself ran the reads through MiXCR, one entry per CDR3 protein. The profile shows 220,000 or so distinct CDR3 sequences, over 55% of them singletons. Material for sequencing was sorted CD4+, CD8+, or CD8+CD57+ T cells (not recorded which) from PBMCs. These receptors all come from a human donor with aplastic anemia.

V usage is TRBV7-9 and J usage is TRBJ2-1; 15 bases fit TRBD2. Germline V gene lookup returns CDR1 SEHNR and CDR2 FQNEAQ (reference sequence). After removal of 7 bases from V and 9 bases from J, the junction contained 7 bases not matched to a gene. The length of the CDR3 is 15 residues. CDR3 loop: CASTGLAGGKGEQFF. The CDR3 DNA reads TGTGCCAGCACGGGACTAGCGGGAGGAAAGGGTGAGCAGTTCTTC.

As for this clonotype: At one end the junction does not follow the germline gene, possibly because of a read error. The chain employs TRBV20-1 and TRBJ2-2; D is unresolved. The CDR3 covers 12 residues. Germline V gene lookup returns CDR1 DFQATT and CDR2 SNEGSKA (reference sequence). The CDR3 DNA reads as TGCAGTGCGGGGTCGTGGACCGAGGAGCTGTTTTTT. Translated: CSAGSWTEELFF.

This chain uses TRBV5-5 with TRBJ2-7; maybe TRBD1 (6 bases). V was clipped by 5 bases and J by 5 bases, with 23 bases between them. Germline-derived CDR1 and CDR2 are SGHKS and YYEKEE (reference sequence). The CDR3 consists of 16 residues. The CDR3 spells CASSPGVAGATNEQYF. The CDR3 nucleotides are TGTGCCAGCAGTCCCGGAGTGGCAGGGGCTACCAACGAGCAGTACTTC.

At least ten counts were recorded for this clonotype. V is TRBV7-9 and J is TRBJ2-1, with D possibly matching TRBD2 (6 bases). V lost 8 bases, J lost 9 bases, and 11 bases lay in between. The length of the CDR3 is 11 residues. CDR1 and CDR2 (germline): SEHNR, FQNEAQ (reference sequence). CDR3 nucleotide sequence: TGTGCCAGCCAGGAGGGCGGTGAGCAGTTCTTC. Translation gives CASQEGGEQFF.

The rearrangement links TRBV6-1 to TRBJ2-5, with D perhaps matching TRBD1 (5 bases). V was pared by 6 bases and J by 3 bases, with 8 bases between. The CDR3 is 12 amino acids. The germline gives CDR1 MNHNS, CDR2 SASEGT. The CDR3 spells CASSTTEETQYF. Written as DNA, the CDR3 is TGTGCCAGCAGCACGACAGAAGAGACCCAGTACTTC.

This clonotype was seen a handful of times. The rearrangement uses TRBV5-1 and TRBJ1-2; no reliable D call. The CDR3 totals 14 residues. CDR1 and CDR2 (germline): SGHRS, YFSETQ. V dropped 0 bases and J dropped 6 bases, with 12 bases sitting between them. As DNA, the CDR3 is TGCGCCAGCAGCTTGGACGGGCGGGTGAATGGCTACACCTTC. Its protein is CASSLDGRVNGYTF.

This chain links TRBV19 with TRBJ1-1, with D perhaps TRBD1 (5 bases). V lost 1 base and J 1 base, leaving 7 bases between the germline ends. This CDR3 has 14 amino acids. Germline V CDR1 and CDR2: LNHDA, SQIVND (reference sequence). DNA for the CDR3: TGTGCCAGTAGTATAGGCCAGGGGAACACTGAAGCTTTCTTT. Translated: CASSIGQGNTEAFF. Together with reference TRBV19 and TRBJ1-1, the CDR3 gives the full variable domain: DGGITQSPKYLFRKEGQNVTLSCEQNLNHDAMYWYRQDPGQGLRLIYYSQIVNDFQKGDIAEGYSVSREKKESFPLTVTSAQKNPTAFYLCASSIGQGNTEAFFGQGTRLTVV.

With regard to this clonotype: At one boundary the junction diverges from the germline segment, which might be a read error. The chain joins TRBV11-2 to TRBJ2-1; weak D call: TRBD1 (6 bases). This CDR3 contains 14 residues. Germline loops: CDR1 SGHAT, CDR2 FQNNGV. The CDR3 region has the DNA TGTGCCAGCAGTTATGGACAGAGTTACAATGAGCAGCTCTTC. Translated, it gives CASSYGQSYNEQLF. The variable domain in full, completed from reference TRBV11-2 and TRBJ2-1, reads EAGVAQSPRYKIIEKRQSVAFWCNPISGHATLYWYQQILGQGPKLLIQFQNNGVVDDSQLPKDRFSAERLKGVDSTLKIQPAKLEDSAVYLCASSYGQSYNEQLFGPGTRLTVL.

The chain employs TRBV20-1 and TRBJ1-2, with TRBD1 identical over 7 bases. CDR1 and CDR2 (germline): DFQATT, SNEGSKA (reference sequence). This CDR3 comprises 12 residues. V was pared by 7 bases and J by 0 bases, with 2 bases of the junction left unmatched. CDR3 nucleotides: TGCAGTGTAACAGGGGCTAACTATGGCTACACCTTC. This encodes CSVTGANYGYTF.

CDR3 nucleotide sequence: TGTGCCAGCAGGTCGACTAGCAATGAGCAGTTCTTC. It encodes CASRSTSNEQFF. The J gene is TRBJ2-1, the V gene TRBV2, with a tentative D call TRBD2 (6 bases). Trimming pared 6 bases from V and 6 bases from J, leaving 9 bases between. Germline V gives CDR1 SNHLY, CDR2 FYNNEI. This CDR3 is built from 12 residues.

The chain recombines TRBV5-1 with TRBJ1-3, with no clear D. The CDR3 consists of 14 residues. Germline values: CDR1 SGHRS, CDR2 YFSETQ. Trimming cost V 4 bases and J 7 bases, with 15 bases left between them. The CDR3 DNA is TGCGCCAGCAGCCCTGTTCGGGAGAAGAACACCATATATTTT. It yields the protein CASSPVREKNTIYF.

The chain carries TRBV19 and TRBJ1-4, with a possible D match to TRBD1 (5 bases). Germline lookup yields CDR1 LNHDA and CDR2 SQIVND (reference sequence). The CDR3 is 15 amino acids. Trimming took 6 bases from V and 2 from J, leaving 13 bases between them. CDR3 nucleotide sequence: TGTGCCAGTAGAATTGGGACCAGGACTAATGAAAAACTGTTTTTT. It yields the protein CASRIGTRTNEKLFF.

This clonotype appeared a few times. The chain joins TRBV20-1 to TRBJ2-7, with TRBD1 as a possible D gene (5 bases). The CDR3 has 13 residues. Germline assignment: CDR1 DFQATT and CDR2 SNEGSKA (reference sequence). V dropped 2 bases and J dropped 3 bases, with 11 bases sitting between them. In DNA, the CDR3 is TGCAGTGCTAGACAAGGGGTCCACTACGAGCAGTACTTC. It is translated as CSARQGVHYEQYF.

This clonotype was detected many times. The chain employs TRBV19 and TRBJ1-5; a possible D gene is TRBD1 (6 bases). The CDR3 loop spans 16 amino acids. Germline V gene lookup returns CDR1 LNHDA and CDR2 SQIVND (reference sequence). The V and J ends lost 5 bases and 2 bases respectively, with 16 bases between them. Here the CDR3 DNA reads TGTGCCAGTAGTCCCCGCGGGGGGGGCGGCAATCAGCCCCAGCATTTT. It is translated as CASSPRGGGGNQPQHF.